The 4 T cell receptor beta chains reported below all come from one sample, sequenced in a study of early T cells in non-severe SARS-CoV-2 infection. Using its own MiXCR run on the 5' RACE reads, TCRdb lists one record per CDR3 protein. The sample includes fewer than 40,000 distinct CDR3 sequences, under 6% of them seen just once. The sequencing input was whole blood. The receptor source for this set is an adult who was a healthcare worker with PCR-confirmed SARS-CoV-2 infection or an uninfected control (not recorded which).

This clonotype was counted ten times or more. The chain is built from TRBV28 and TRBJ2-7; D is possibly TRBD1 or TRBD2 (5 bases each). Germline CDR1 MDHEN, CDR2 SYDVKM. Trimming took off 7 bases at V and 6 bases at J, with 19 bases between the two ends. CDR3 size: 14 residues. The DNA of the CDR3 is TGTGCCAGCAAGTCACGGGACCTCTCAACCGAGCAGTACTTC. It codes for CASKSRDLSTEQYF.

The table lists this clonotype with a few counts. The gene calls are TRBV15 and TRBJ1-1; no clear D. Trimming took off 5 bases at V and 6 bases at J, with 10 bases between the two ends. The CDR3 totals 12 residues. Germline CDR1 reads LNHNV; CDR2 reads YYDKDF (reference sequence). The CDR3 sequence: CATSAQFAEAFF. CDR3 DNA: TGTGCCACCAGCGCTCAGTTTGCTGAAGCTTTCTTT.

By share of the sample, this clonotype is medium-sized. This sequence joins TRBV2 and TRBJ2-7; D unresolved. V was trimmed by 4 bases and J by 2 bases, leaving 6 bases between them. The CDR3 contains 12 residues. CDR1 is SNHLY, CDR2 FYNNEI, per germline. The CDR3 coding sequence is TGTGCCAGCAGTGGGAGTCCCTACGAGCAGTACTTC. The encoded protein is CASSGSPYEQYF.

This clonotype was counted many times. J is TRBJ1-4 and V is TRBV24-1; a weak D match, TRBD1 (5 bases). The V end was cut by 3 bases, the J end by 10 bases, with 17 bases between. Germline-derived CDR1 and CDR2 are KGHDR and SFDVKD. This CDR3 is 15 amino acids long. The CDR3 DNA sequence: TGTGCCACCAGTGATGATGCCGACCGGGGGGGAAAACTGTTTTTT. Its translation: CATSDDADRGGKLFF.